These T cell receptor beta chains were read from a single sample in a study of blood T cell repertoires in COVID-19. Assay: immunoSEQ multiplex PCR; the TCRdb copy retains only in-frame clones and omits some. This sample yields under 450,000 clones, of which approximately 88% are seen a single time; 10% to 15% belongs to the top ten. The sequenced material came from peripheral blood. The receptor set was obtained from a woman aged 45-65 years with COVID-19, enrolled during active disease. Both conserved end residues are part of each CDR3. The order of the fields is clone size, J gene, D gene, V gene, CDR3 protein, CDR3 DNA. D genes are given only for firm matches. Only part of the rows carry a size: once, few, many, or a class if the clone is expanded.

size: -; J: TRBJ2-7; D: -; V: TRBV6-1; CDR3: CASSDVGLGTYEQYF; DNA: TGTGCCAGCAGTGATGTTGGACTCGGGACCTACGAGCAGTACTTC
size: -; J: TRBJ2-5; D: TRBD2; V: TRBV11-3; CDR3: CASSLGGSPASGGPQYF; DNA: TGTGCCAGCAGCTTAGGGGGCTCGCCGGCTAGCGGGGGCCCGCAGTACTTC
size: once; J: TRBJ1-1; D: -; V: TRBV18; CDR3: CASSPPKSGGTTEAFF; DNA: TGTGCCAGCTCACCACCTAAATCTGGAGGGACCACTGAAGCTTTCTTT
size: -; J: TRBJ2-7; D: TRBD1; V: TRBV25-1; CDR3: CASRGQGAYEQYF; DNA: TGTGCCAGCAGAGGACAGGGGGCCTACGAGCAGTACTTC
size: -; J: TRBJ2-1; D: -; V: TRBV19; CDR3: CASSRDLSSYNEQFF; DNA: TGTGCCAGTAGTAGGGACTTGAGCTCCTACAATGAGCAGTTCTTC
size: -; J: TRBJ1-4; D: -; V: TRBV2; CDR3: CASTRASEGEKLFF; DNA: TGTGCCAGCACCCGGGCCAGCGAGGGTGAAAAACTGTTTTTT
size: -; J: TRBJ2-7; D: TRBD1; V: TRBV4-1; CDR3: CASSQDRQGAYYEQYF; DNA: TGCGCCAGCAGCCAAGATAGACAGGGGGCTTACTACGAGCAGTACTTC
size: few; J: TRBJ1-6; D: TRBD1; V: TRBV5-4; CDR3: CASTLQGRYSPLHF; DNA: TGTGCCAGCACCTTACAGGGGCGGTATTCACCCCTCCACTTT
size: -; J: TRBJ1-1; D: -; V: TRBV6-5; CDR3: CASSPGFMGTEAFF; DNA: TGTGCCAGCAGCCCAGGGTTTATGGGCACTGAAGCTTTCTTT
size: once; J: TRBJ2-5; D: -; V: TRBV12-3/TRBV12-4; CDR3: CASSWGGRESQYF; DNA: TGTGCCAGCAGTTGGGGAGGCCGGGAGAGCCAGTACTTC
size: -; J: TRBJ1-1; D: TRBD1; V: TRBV19; CDR3: CASSIAAGQPNTEAFF; DNA: TGTGCCAGTAGTATAGCCGCGGGACAGCCGAACACTGAAGCTTTCTTT
size: -; J: TRBJ1-2; D: -; V: TRBV5-4; CDR3: CASSFQQGQGYTF; DNA: TGTGCCAGCAGCTTCCAACAGGGTCAGGGCTACACCTTC
size: -; J: TRBJ2-7; D: TRBD1; V: TRBV2; CDR3: CASSSGTGYNEQYF; DNA: TGTGCCAGCAGTTCCGGGACAGGGTACAACGAGCAGTACTTC
size: -; J: TRBJ1-1; D: -; V: TRBV5-1; CDR3: CASSFNTNTEAFF; DNA: TGCGCCAGCAGCTTCAACACGAACACTGAAGCTTTCTTT
size: once; J: TRBJ1-6; D: TRBD1; V: TRBV7-2; CDR3: CASSQGQGARSPLHF; DNA: TGTGCCAGCAGCCAAGGGCAGGGGGCGCGTTCACCCCTCCACTTT
size: -; J: TRBJ2-7; D: TRBD1; V: TRBV10-2; CDR3: CASSESSTGWEQYF; DNA: TGCGCCAGCAGTGAGTCATCGACAGGGTGGGAGCAGTACTTC
size: -; J: TRBJ1-2; D: TRBD1; V: TRBV29-1; CDR3: CSVGQGRGYTF; DNA: TGCAGCGTTGGACAGGGAAGGGGCTACACCTTC
size: -; J: TRBJ2-1; D: TRBD2; V: TRBV19; CDR3: CASSIGTSGYEQFF; DNA: TGTGCCAGTAGTATCGGGACTAGCGGCTATGAGCAGTTCTTC
size: -; J: TRBJ2-7; D: -; V: TRBV4-1; CDR3: CASSQDLAREQYF; DNA: TGCGCCAGCAGCCAAGATCTCGCGAGAGAGCAGTACTTC
size: -; J: TRBJ1-6; D: -; V: TRBV19; CDR3: CASTNLGLGDSPLHF; DNA: TGTGCCAGTACTAATCTCGGACTAGGGGATTCACCCCTCCACTTT
size: -; J: TRBJ1-3; D: TRBD1; V: TRBV24-1; CDR3: CATSDSNRGSLSGNTIYF; DNA: TGTGCCACCAGTGATTCGAACAGGGGAAGTCTCTCTGGAAACACCATATATTTT
size: once; J: TRBJ2-7; D: TRBD1; V: TRBV27; CDR3: CASGPGTVPREQYF; DNA: TGTGCCAGCGGCCCCGGGACAGTCCCTAGGGAGCAGTACTTC
size: -; J: TRBJ2-3; D: TRBD1; V: TRBV6-6; CDR3: CASSYQGASTDTQYF; DNA: TGTGCCAGCAGTTACCAGGGGGCAAGCACAGATACGCAGTATTTT
size: -; J: TRBJ2-5; D: -; V: TRBV11-3; CDR3: CASSSLCQETQYF; DNA: TGTGCCAGCAGCTCTCTCTGCCAAGAGACCCAGTACTTC
size: -; J: TRBJ1-2; D: -; V: TRBV19; CDR3: CASSIGPSTAGYGYTF; DNA: TGTGCCAGTAGTATAGGCCCATCTACCGCGGGCTATGGCTACACCTTC
size: few; J: TRBJ2-3; D: -; V: TRBV18; CDR3: CASSPPVVDTQYF; DNA: TGTGCCAGCTCACCACCCGTAGTGGATACGCAGTATTTT
size: few; J: TRBJ1-1; D: -; V: TRBV5-1; CDR3: CASGSGVRNTEAFF; DNA: TGCGCCAGCGGTTCAGGGGTGAGGAACACTGAAGCTTTCTTT
size: -; J: TRBJ1-5; D: -; V: TRBV6-5; CDR3: CASSYSQGRSQPQHF; DNA: TGTGCCAGCAGTTACTCACAGGGTAGGAGCCAGCCCCAGCATTTT
size: few; J: TRBJ1-4; D: TRBD1; V: TRBV5-5; CDR3: CASSFFRQRTGSEKLFF; DNA: TGTGCCAGCAGCTTTTTCAGACAGCGGACAGGGAGTGAAAAACTGTTTTTT